This T cell receptor (beta chain) was identified during a study of shared clonotypes between healthy human individuals. General study findings and limits: Clonotype sharing among donors, it was expected, would be affected by sequencing depth.

Every one of the donors was a Caucasian adult that lived in Nashville, Tennessee. Sorted-subset replicate PCRs used roughly 220 ng DNA, around 31,000 T cell genomes. The protocol was immunoSEQ multiplex PCR, while the TCRdb copy is restricted to in-frame clones and leaves out a portion. This table holds about 110,000 clones, around 71% found once. The CDR3 spans 16 residues. Trimming removed 5 bases from V and 1 base from J, with 17 bases in between. The V gene's germline CDR1 is SGHRS and CDR2 YFSETQ. Remarks on this clone: The antigen is undetermined.

The material sequenced was memory CD8+ T cells sorted from blood. Documented subset: CD45RO+ cells pooled with CCR7-negative TemRA cells. V gene TRBV5-1 combines with J gene TRBJ2-3; TRBD1 might be the D (6 bases). The source is a woman younger than 45 in good health. The CDR3 is CASRTGQTSGTDTQYF. The DNA of the CDR3 is TGCGCCAGCAGAACGGGACAAACCTCTGGCACAGATACGCAGTATTTT.